Following are 4 T cell receptor beta chains from one sample sequenced in a study of blood T cell repertoires in COVID-19. The method was immunoSEQ multiplex PCR; TCRdb's version includes in-frame clones alone and lacks a portion of them. The sample records about 180,000 clones, 75% to 90% being singletons. The sequenced sample was PBMCs or T cells enriched from blood (not recorded which). The receptors shown here come from a woman aged 40 to 50 with acute COVID-19.

This clone was detected only once. This rearrangement joins TRBV5-6 to TRBJ2-5; D gene ambiguous. Germline-derived CDR1 and CDR2 are SGHDT and YYEEEE. This CDR3 region has 13 residues. V was clipped by 4 bases and J by 5 bases, with 12 bases between them. CDR3 in DNA: TGTGCCAGCAGCGCCGCTATTGCTGAGACCCAGTACTTC. As protein: CASSAAIAETQYF.

This chain joins TRBV4-3 and TRBJ2-2; 14 bases fit TRBD2. CDR1 and CDR2 (germline): LGHNA, YSLEER. With V trimmed by 0 bases and J by 5 bases, 5 bases remained unmatched. This CDR3 has 18 amino acids. CDR3 DNA sequence: TGCGCCAGCAGCCAAGATCAGGGACTAGCGGGAGAGACCGGGGAGCTGTTTTTT. This encodes CASSQDQGLAGETGELFF.

The chain carries TRBV25-1 and TRBJ1-3; unclear D gene. CDR3 length: 13 residues. Germline loops: CDR1 MGHDK, CDR2 SYGVNS. Trimming took 5 bases from V and 1 from J, leaving 6 bases between them. CDR3 in amino acids: CASSRLSGNTIYF. For the CDR3, the DNA is TGTGCCAGCAGTCGTTTGTCTGGAAACACCATATATTTT.

J is TRBJ2-6 and V is TRBV28; D may be TRBD1 (5 bases). CDR3 length equals 16 residues. Trimming removed 5 bases from V and 2 bases from J, with 13 bases in between. From germline, CDR1 is MDHEN and CDR2 SYDVKM. CDR3 sequence reads: CASSRAGLAGANVLTF. The CDR3 bases are TGTGCCAGCAGTCGTGCAGGGTTGGCTGGGGCCAACGTCCTGACTTTC.